The clone carrying this T cell receptor beta chain was recorded only once. Specified time point: inflamed ileum from the surgical specimen. Included were adult ileal or ileocolonic Crohn's patients indicated for ileocolonic resection. The entry originates in a study of T cell repertoires in ileal Crohn's disease. The table came from immunoSEQ multiplex PCR; TCRdb's copy has only in-frame clones and leaves some out. Counted here are roughly 8,700 clones, approximately 85% occurring once; the ten biggest clones make up 11%. The germline V and J ends were trimmed by 9 bases and 1 base, with 15 bases remaining between them. The germline V gene encodes CDR1 SGHKS and CDR2 YYEKEE (reference sequence). The CDR3 extends over 14 amino acids.

The chain employs TRBV5-5 and TRBJ2-3, with D possibly being TRBD1 (6 bases). The sequencing sample was made of ileal tissue. The source of this sequence is an adult with Crohn's disease. CDR3: CATRDTRGTDTQYF. The DNA of the CDR3 is TGTGCCACTAGGGACACCCGGGGCACAGATACGCAGTATTTT.